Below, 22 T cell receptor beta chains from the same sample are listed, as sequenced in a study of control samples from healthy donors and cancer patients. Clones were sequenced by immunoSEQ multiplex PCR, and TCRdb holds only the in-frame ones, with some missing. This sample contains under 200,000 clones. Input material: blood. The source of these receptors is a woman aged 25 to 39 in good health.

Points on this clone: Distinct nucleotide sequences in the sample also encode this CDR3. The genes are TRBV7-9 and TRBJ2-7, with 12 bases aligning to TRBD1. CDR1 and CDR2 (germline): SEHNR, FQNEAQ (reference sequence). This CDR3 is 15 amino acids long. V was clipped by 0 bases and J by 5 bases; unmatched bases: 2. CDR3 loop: CASSLAGQGADEQYF. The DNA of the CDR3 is TGTGCCAGCAGCTTAGCGGGACAGGGGGCTGACGAGCAGTACTTC.

CDR3 amino acids: CASISGNTIYF. For the CDR3, the DNA is TGTGCCAGCATCTCTGGAAACACCATATATTTT. V is TRBV28 and J is TRBJ1-3; D uncertain. V was shortened by 7 bases and J by 0 bases, with 1 base between the two germline ends. The germline CDR1 and CDR2 sequences are MDHEN and SYDVKM. This CDR3 has 11 amino acids. Using reference TRBV28 and TRBJ1-3 for the parts outside the CDR3, the full variable domain is DVKVTQSSRYLVKRTGEKVFLECVQDMDHENMFWYRQDPGLGLRLIYFSYDVKMKEKGDIPEGYSVSREKKERFSLILESASTNQTSMYLCASISGNTIYFGEGSWLTVV.

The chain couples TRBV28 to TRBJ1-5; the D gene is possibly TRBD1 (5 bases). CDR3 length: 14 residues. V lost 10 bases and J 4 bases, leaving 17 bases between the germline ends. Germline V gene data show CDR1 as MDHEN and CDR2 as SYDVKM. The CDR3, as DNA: TGTGCCACCGATCCCGGGACTGTAAATCAGCCCCAGCATTTT. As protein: CATDPGTVNQPQHF.

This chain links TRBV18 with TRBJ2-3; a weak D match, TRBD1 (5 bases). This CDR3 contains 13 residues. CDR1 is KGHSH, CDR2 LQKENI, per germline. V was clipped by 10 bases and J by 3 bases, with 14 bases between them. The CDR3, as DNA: TGTGCCACCCTCAGGGATGGGACAGATACGCAGTATTTT. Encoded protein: CATLRDGTDTQYF.

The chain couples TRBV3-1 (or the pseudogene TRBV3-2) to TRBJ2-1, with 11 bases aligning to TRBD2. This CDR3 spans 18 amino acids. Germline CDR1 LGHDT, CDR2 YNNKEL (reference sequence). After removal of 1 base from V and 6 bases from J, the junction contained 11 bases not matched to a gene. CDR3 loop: CASSQVSYGTSGLNEQFF. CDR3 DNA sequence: TGTGCCAGCAGCCAAGTATCATACGGGACTAGCGGACTCAATGAGCAGTTCTTC.

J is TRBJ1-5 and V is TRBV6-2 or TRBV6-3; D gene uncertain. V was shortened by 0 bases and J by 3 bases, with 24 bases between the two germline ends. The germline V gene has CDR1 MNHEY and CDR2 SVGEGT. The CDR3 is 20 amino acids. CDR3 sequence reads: CASSYSIRLLGSALNQPQHF. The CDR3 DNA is TGTGCCAGCAGTTACTCGATTCGGCTTTTGGGGAGCGCCCTCAATCAGCCCCAGCATTTT.

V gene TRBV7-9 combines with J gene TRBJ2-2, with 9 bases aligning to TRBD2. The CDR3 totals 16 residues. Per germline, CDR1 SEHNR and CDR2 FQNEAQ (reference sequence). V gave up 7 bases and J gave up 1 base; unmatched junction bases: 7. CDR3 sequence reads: CASTHSGGLNTGELFF. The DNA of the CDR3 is TGTGCCAGCACCCATAGCGGGGGCCTGAACACCGGGGAGCTGTTTTTT.

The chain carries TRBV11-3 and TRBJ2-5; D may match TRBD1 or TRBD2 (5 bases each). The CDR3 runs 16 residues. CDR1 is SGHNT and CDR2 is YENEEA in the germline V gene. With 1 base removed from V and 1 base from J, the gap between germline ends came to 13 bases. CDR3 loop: CASSLGGQGPQETQYF. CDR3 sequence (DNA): TGTGCCAGCAGCTTAGGAGGTCAGGGACCCCAAGAGACCCAGTACTTC.

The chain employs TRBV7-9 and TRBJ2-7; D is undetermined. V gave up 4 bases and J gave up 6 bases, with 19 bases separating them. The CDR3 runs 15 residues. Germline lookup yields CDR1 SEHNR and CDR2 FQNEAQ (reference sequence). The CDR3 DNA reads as TGTGCCAGCAGCTCTAAATCGGAAACAGCCGCCGAGCAGTACTTC. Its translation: CASSSKSETAAEQYF.

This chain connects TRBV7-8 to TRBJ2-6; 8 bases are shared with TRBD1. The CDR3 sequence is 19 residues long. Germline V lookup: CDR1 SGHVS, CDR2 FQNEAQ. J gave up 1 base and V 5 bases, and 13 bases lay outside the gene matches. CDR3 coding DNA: TGTGCCAGCAGCAACCCCAGACAGGGGTTGAAATCTGGGGCCAACGTCCTGACTTTC. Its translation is CASSNPRQGLKSGANVLTF. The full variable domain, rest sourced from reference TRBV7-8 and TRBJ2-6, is GAGVSQSPRYKVAKRGQDVALRCDPISGHVSLFWYQQALGQGPEFLTYFQNEAQLDKSGLPSDRFFAERPEGSVSTLKIQRTQQEDSAVYLCASSNPRQGLKSGANVLTFGAGSRLTVL.

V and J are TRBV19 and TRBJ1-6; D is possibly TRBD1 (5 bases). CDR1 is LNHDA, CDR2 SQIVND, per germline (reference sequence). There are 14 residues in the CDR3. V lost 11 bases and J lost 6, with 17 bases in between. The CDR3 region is CAHGGIQVNSPLHF. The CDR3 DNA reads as TGTGCCCACGGGGGAATTCAGGTTAATTCACCCCTCCACTTT.

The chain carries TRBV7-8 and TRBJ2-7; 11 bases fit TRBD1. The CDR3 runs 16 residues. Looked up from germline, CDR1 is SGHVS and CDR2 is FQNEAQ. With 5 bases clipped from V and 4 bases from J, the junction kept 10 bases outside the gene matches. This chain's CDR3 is CASSPRTDRGLYEQYF. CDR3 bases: TGTGCCAGCAGCCCACGTACGGACAGGGGGCTGTACGAGCAGTACTTC.

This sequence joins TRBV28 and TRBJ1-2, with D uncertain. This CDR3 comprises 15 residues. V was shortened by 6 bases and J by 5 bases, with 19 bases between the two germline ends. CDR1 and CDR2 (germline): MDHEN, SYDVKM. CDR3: CASSPSSTSFYGYTF. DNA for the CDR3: TGTGCCAGCAGCCCCTCCTCAACGAGCTTTTATGGCTACACCTTC.

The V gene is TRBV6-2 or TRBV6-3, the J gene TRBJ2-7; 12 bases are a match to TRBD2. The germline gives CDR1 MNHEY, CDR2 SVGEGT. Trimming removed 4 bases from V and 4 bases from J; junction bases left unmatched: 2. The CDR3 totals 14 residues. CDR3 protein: CASSFGTSGYEQYF. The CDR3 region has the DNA TGTGCCAGCAGTTTCGGGACTAGCGGGTACGAGCAGTACTTC.

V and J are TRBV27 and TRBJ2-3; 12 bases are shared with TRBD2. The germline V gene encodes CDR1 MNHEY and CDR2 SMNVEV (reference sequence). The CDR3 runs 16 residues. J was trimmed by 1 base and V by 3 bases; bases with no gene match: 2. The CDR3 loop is CASSFRTSGGTDTQYF. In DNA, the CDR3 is TGTGCCAGCAGTTTCCGGACTAGCGGGGGCACAGATACGCAGTATTTT.

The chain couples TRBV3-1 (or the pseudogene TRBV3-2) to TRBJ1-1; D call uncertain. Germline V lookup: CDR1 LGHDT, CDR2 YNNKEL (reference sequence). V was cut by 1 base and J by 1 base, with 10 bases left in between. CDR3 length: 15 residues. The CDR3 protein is CASSQVWDGNTEAFF. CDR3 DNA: TGTGCCAGCAGCCAAGTGTGGGATGGGAACACTGAAGCTTTCTTT.

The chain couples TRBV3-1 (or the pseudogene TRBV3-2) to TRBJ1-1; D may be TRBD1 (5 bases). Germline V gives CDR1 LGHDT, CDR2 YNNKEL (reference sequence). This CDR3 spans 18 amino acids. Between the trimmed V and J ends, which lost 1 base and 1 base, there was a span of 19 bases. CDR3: CASSQVLLARVENTEAFF. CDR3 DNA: TGTGCCAGCAGCCAAGTTTTGTTGGCCAGGGTGGAGAACACTGAAGCTTTCTTT.

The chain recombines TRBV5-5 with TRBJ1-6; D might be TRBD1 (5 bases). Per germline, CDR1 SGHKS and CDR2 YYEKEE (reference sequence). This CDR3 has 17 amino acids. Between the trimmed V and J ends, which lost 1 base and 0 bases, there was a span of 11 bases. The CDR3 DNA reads TGTGCCAGCAGCTTGTATGGGGCGAGCTCCTATAATTCACCCCTCCACTTT. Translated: CASSLYGASSYNSPLHF.

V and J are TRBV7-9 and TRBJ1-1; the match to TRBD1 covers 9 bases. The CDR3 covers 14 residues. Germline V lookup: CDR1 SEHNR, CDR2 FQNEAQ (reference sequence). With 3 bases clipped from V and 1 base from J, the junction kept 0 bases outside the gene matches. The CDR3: CASSLGQGNTEAFF. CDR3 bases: TGTGCCAGCAGCTTGGGACAGGGGAACACTGAAGCTTTCTTT.

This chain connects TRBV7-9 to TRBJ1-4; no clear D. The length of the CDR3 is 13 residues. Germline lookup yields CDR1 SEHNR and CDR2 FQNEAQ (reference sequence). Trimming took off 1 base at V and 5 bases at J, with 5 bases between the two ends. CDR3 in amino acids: CASSLVKNEKLFF. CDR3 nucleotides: TGTGCCAGCAGCTTAGTGAAGAATGAAAAACTGTTTTTT.

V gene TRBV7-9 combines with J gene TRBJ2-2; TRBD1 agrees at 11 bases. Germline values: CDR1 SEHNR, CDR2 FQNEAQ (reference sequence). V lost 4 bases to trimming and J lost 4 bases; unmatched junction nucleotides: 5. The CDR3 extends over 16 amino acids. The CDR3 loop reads CASSSPGQGATGELFF. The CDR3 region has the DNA TGTGCCAGCAGCTCACCAGGACAGGGGGCCACCGGGGAGCTGTTTTTT.

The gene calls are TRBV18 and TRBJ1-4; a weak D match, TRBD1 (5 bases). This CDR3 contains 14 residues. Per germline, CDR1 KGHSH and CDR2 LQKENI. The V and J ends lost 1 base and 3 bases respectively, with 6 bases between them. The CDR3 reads CASSPQQANEKLFF. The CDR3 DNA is TGTGCCAGCTCACCACAACAGGCTAATGAAAAACTGTTTTTT.